These 7 T cell receptor beta chains originate from one sample sequenced in a study of regulatory T cells in long-lasting Graves disease. Building the TCR beta libraries relied on iRepertoire HTBI primers, and CDR3 regions underwent Arm-PCR. TCRdb re-analysed the multiplex PCR reads in MiXCR, keeping a single row per CDR3 protein. The data hold roughly 420,000 distinct CDR3 sequences, with roughly 16% observed a single time. As for time point: newly diagnosed GD, antithyroid drugs for less than 3 months. With RNA extracted from PBMCs as input, the TCR library was made. Here the sequenced sample was peripheral blood mononuclear cells (PBMCs), taken at new diagnosis, from a patient treated with antithyroid drugs. Receptor source: a female donor with Graves disease.

The chain employs TRBV9 and TRBJ2-1; 12 nucleotides align to TRBD2. Losses at the gene ends were 4 bases for V and 3 bases for J; bases not matched to a gene: 14. The germline V gene has CDR1 SGDLS and CDR2 YYNGEE. The CDR3 covers 19 residues. This CDR3 is CASSRRQGLAGSFYNEQFF. CDR3 nucleotides: TGTGCCAGCAGCAGACGACAGGGACTAGCGGGTTCCTTCTACAATGAGCAGTTCTTC.

In its sample, this clonotype was seen many times. This rearrangement joins TRBV6-5 to TRBJ1-2, with D perhaps matching TRBD1 (5 bases). The CDR3 has 14 residues. Trimming cost V 2 bases and J 8 bases, with 15 bases left between them. Germline lookup yields CDR1 MNHEY and CDR2 SVGAGI. CDR3 DNA sequence: TGTGCCAGCAGTTACGTTGGGGGGATTAAGGGCTACACCTTC. Translated: CASSYVGGIKGYTF.

This clonotype was seen repeatedly, ten times or more. The chain couples TRBV12-3 or TRBV12-4 to TRBJ2-7; 8 positions match TRBD2. This CDR3 has 16 residues. Trimming cost V 1 base and J 3 bases; bases outside gene matches: 8. CDR3 in DNA: TGTGCCAGCAGTTTAGGCGGGACTAGGGGTGTCTACGAGCAGTACTTC. Residues: CASSLGGTRGVYEQYF.

This clonotype was seen ten or more times. The V call is TRBV11-2, the J call TRBJ2-4, with D hard to call. Germline values: CDR1 SGHAT, CDR2 FQNNGV. The length of the CDR3 is 16 residues. Trimming cost V 0 bases and J 7 bases, with 16 bases left between them. This CDR3 is CASSLDWDRRLNIQYF. CDR3 coding DNA: TGTGCCAGCAGCTTAGATTGGGATCGGCGTCTGAACATTCAGTACTTC.

This clonotype was observed at least ten times. This chain uses TRBV3-1 with TRBJ1-1, with a weak D call TRBD1 (5 bases). The CDR3 runs 12 residues. Trimming removed 5 bases from V and 8 bases from J, with 12 bases in between. Germline CDR1 and CDR2: LGHDT and YNNKEL (reference sequence). CDR3 DNA sequence: TGTGCCAGCAGCAATAAGGACAACGAAGCTTTCTTT. Residues: CASSNKDNEAFF.

This clonotype was detected ten times or more. For the CDR3, the DNA is TGTGCCAGCAGCTCCGGGACTAGCGGGGGAGAGACCCAGTACTTC. Residues: CASSSGTSGGETQYF. The chain carries TRBV2 and TRBJ2-5; 14 nucleotides match TRBD2. The V and J ends lost 6 bases and 4 bases, in that order; junction bases with no gene match: 4. CDR3 size: 15 residues. Germline V gene data show CDR1 as SNHLY and CDR2 as FYNNEI.

This clonotype was seen a handful of times. The chain uses TRBV29-1 and TRBJ2-5; D not certain. Germline V gives CDR1 SQVTM, CDR2 ANQGSEA. Deletions cut 1 base from V and 4 bases from J, with 19 bases between. This CDR3 is 16 amino acids long. The CDR3 is CSVEVFDTRPRETQYF. CDR3 coding DNA: TGCAGCGTTGAAGTTTTCGACACACGACCCAGAGAGACCCAGTACTTC.